Each of the 20 T cell receptor beta chains below was sequenced from the same sample in a study of blood T cell repertoires in COVID-19. Clones were sequenced by immunoSEQ multiplex PCR, and TCRdb holds only the in-frame ones, with some missing. The sample carries approximately 200,000 clones, around nine tenths recorded once. Input material: peripheral blood. The receptors were gathered from a man in his fifties or sixties who had recovered from COVID-19.

The chain links TRBV18 to TRBJ2-7, with 10 bases aligning to TRBD2. This CDR3 region has 16 residues. Looked up from germline, CDR1 is KGHSH and CDR2 is LQKENI. The ends lost 0 bases at V and 4 bases at J; junction bases unmatched: 6. The CDR3 loop is CASSPPAAGGPYEQYF. The DNA for the CDR3 is TGTGCCAGCTCACCACCGGCAGCGGGAGGGCCGTACGAGCAGTACTTC.

The chain joins TRBV7-2 to TRBJ2-7; the D is unclear. Trimming took off 5 bases at V and 3 bases at J, with 11 bases between the two ends. CDR3 length: 13 residues. Germline V CDR1 and CDR2: SGHTA, FQGNSA. The CDR3 coding sequence is TGTGCCAGCAGCCGCCCGTCCGGCTACGAGCAGTACTTC. Amino acid sequence: CASSRPSGYEQYF.

The chain employs TRBV12-5 and TRBJ1-5; perhaps TRBD1 as D (5 bases). The germline V gene has CDR1 LGHNT and CDR2 FRNRAP. Trimming took off 0 bases at V and 2 bases at J, with 20 bases between the two ends. The CDR3 has 19 residues. CDR3 nucleotides: TGTGCTAGTGGTTTGGTTATTGGGGCCTCCTCGGGCGGCAATCAGCCCCAGCATTTT. The encoded protein is CASGLVIGASSGGNQPQHF.

J is TRBJ1-4 and V is TRBV6-5; 7 bases map to TRBD1. CDR3 length: 14 residues. Germline values: CDR1 MNHEY, CDR2 SVGAGI. With V trimmed by 7 bases and J by 5 bases, 7 bases remained unmatched. CDR3 sequence reads: CASKGAAENEKLFF. As DNA, the CDR3 is TGTGCCAGCAAGGGGGCCGCGGAAAATGAAAAACTGTTTTTT.

The chain uses TRBV28 and TRBJ1-5, with 7 positions matching TRBD1. This CDR3 spans 16 amino acids. In germline, CDR1 is MDHEN, CDR2 SYDVKM. With V trimmed by 4 bases and J by 0 bases, 6 bases remained unmatched. The DNA for the CDR3 is TGTGCCAGCAGTTCCCCCCGACAGGGTAGCAATCAGCCCCAGCATTTT. Encoded protein: CASSSPRQGSNQPQHF. Together with reference TRBV28 and TRBJ1-5, the CDR3 gives the full variable domain: DVKVTQSSRYLVKRTGEKVFLECVQDMDHENMFWYRQDPGLGLRLIYFSYDVKMKEKGDIPEGYSVSREKKERFSLILESASTNQTSMYLCASSSPRQGSNQPQHFGDGTRLSIL.

The chain joins TRBV30 to TRBJ1-5; 8 nucleotides align to TRBD1. Trimming cost V 3 bases and J 2 bases; bases outside gene matches: 6. Germline-derived CDR1 and CDR2 are GTSNPN and SVGIG (reference sequence). The CDR3 sequence is 15 residues long. CDR3 bases: TGTGCCTGGAGCCTACAGGGGGTAGGCAATCAGCCCCAGCATTTT. Its protein product is CAWSLQGVGNQPQHF. Drawing the rest from reference TRBV30 and TRBJ1-5, the complete variable domain is SQTIHQWPATLVQPVGSPLSLECTVEGTSNPNLYWYRQAAGRGLQLLFYSVGIGQISSEVPQNLSASRPQDRQFILSSKKLLLSDSGFYLCAWSLQGVGNQPQHFGDGTRLSIL.

The V call is TRBV7-2, the J call TRBJ2-1; TRBD1 matches 9 bases. With V trimmed by 5 bases and J by 15 bases, 8 bases remained unmatched. This CDR3 contains 12 residues. Per germline, CDR1 SGHTA and CDR2 FQGNSA. This CDR3 is CASSTNRGPPFF. The DNA for the CDR3 is TGTGCCAGCAGCACCAACAGGGGGCCCCCGTTCTTC.

The V call is TRBV5-4, the J call TRBJ2-4, with 11 bases identical to TRBD1. Trimming cost V 3 bases and J 1 base; bases outside gene matches: 12. The CDR3 is 19 residues long. Germline V gene sequence: CDR1 SGHNT, CDR2 YYREEE (reference sequence). CDR3: CASSSGTGGSRIAKNIQYF. The CDR3 nucleotides are TGTGCCAGCAGCTCCGGGACAGGGGGGAGTAGGATCGCCAAAAACATTCAGTACTTC.

This clone was seen once. This chain connects TRBV10-1 to TRBJ2-1, with a possible D match to TRBD1 (5 bases). This CDR3 is built from 16 residues. V was clipped by 4 bases and J by 0 bases, with 13 bases between them. CDR1 WNHNN and CDR2 SYGVQD come from the germline V gene (reference sequence). The CDR3 bases are TGCGCCAGCAGTGCGAGGCGCGGACACTCCTACAATGAGCAGTTCTTC. The encoded protein is CASSARRGHSYNEQFF.

The V call is TRBV5-1, the J call TRBJ2-5; TRBD2 agrees at 11 bases. The CDR3 runs to 16 residues. The V segment lost 3 bases and the J segment 6 bases; nucleotides outside the gene matches: 10. The germline CDR1 and CDR2 sequences are SGHRS and YFSETQ. The CDR3 loop is CASSSSTLAGAKTQYF. CDR3 DNA sequence: TGCGCCAGCAGCTCCTCCACACTAGCGGGGGCGAAGACCCAGTACTTC.

This clone was seen just once. The chain joins TRBV6-5 to TRBJ2-1; 12 positions match TRBD2. V shed 5 bases, J shed 10 bases, and the junction held 6 bases outside the gene matches. CDR1 and CDR2 from the germline V gene are MNHEY and SVGAGI. This CDR3 has 14 amino acids. The CDR3 region is CASSNLAGGGEQFF. As DNA, the CDR3 is TGTGCCAGCAGTAACCTAGCGGGAGGGGGGGAGCAGTTCTTC.

This clone was observed once. This CDR3 reads CASSLEGLPFLVNTEAFF. The CDR3 DNA reads as TGCGCCAGCAGCTTGGAGGGACTTCCGTTTCTAGTGAACACTGAAGCTTTCTTT. The chain carries TRBV5-1 and TRBJ1-1, with a tentative D call TRBD1 (5 bases). V was pared by 0 bases and J by 0 bases, with 18 bases between. In germline, CDR1 is SGHRS, CDR2 YFSETQ. The CDR3 contains 18 residues.

The chain joins TRBV5-4 to TRBJ1-1; 10 positions agree with TRBD1. The J segment lost 3 bases and the V segment lost 4 bases, leaving 9 bases of the junction unmatched. The germline V gene has CDR1 SGHNT and CDR2 YYREEE (reference sequence). The CDR3 covers 16 residues. The CDR3 DNA is TGTGCCAGCAGCGAACCCCCGGGGACAGGGGACACTGAAGCTTTCTTT. This codes for CASSEPPGTGDTEAFF.

The chain couples TRBV6-1 to TRBJ1-1; no reliable D call. CDR3 length equals 13 residues. Germline V gene data show CDR1 as MNHNS and CDR2 as SASEGT. Trimming cost V 2 bases and J 5 bases, with 9 bases left between them. The CDR3 protein is CASSERGLTEAFF. CDR3 nucleotides: TGTGCCAGCAGTGAACGCGGGTTGACTGAAGCTTTCTTT.

V usage is TRBV3-1 (or the pseudogene TRBV3-2) and J usage is TRBJ2-3, with 9 bases that match TRBD2. The CDR3 has 15 residues. CDR1 and CDR2 from the germline V gene are LGHDT and YNNKEL (reference sequence). Unmatched junction bases numbered 0, after V lost 2 bases and J lost 0 bases. DNA of the CDR3: TGTGCCAGCAGCCAACTAGCGGGAAGCACAGATACGCAGTATTTT. As protein: CASSQLAGSTDTQYF.

This chain joins TRBV19 and TRBJ2-1; 14 bases are shared with TRBD2. V was pared by 5 bases and J by 5 bases, with 5 bases of the junction left unmatched. The CDR3 is made up of 16 amino acids. Germline loops: CDR1 LNHDA, CDR2 SQIVND (reference sequence). The CDR3 nucleotides read TGTGCCAGTAGTGTTAGACTAGCGGGAGGGCACAATGAGCAGTTCTTC. It codes for CASSVRLAGGHNEQFF.

The chain combines TRBV6-2 or TRBV6-3 with TRBJ1-1; 7 bases agree with TRBD1. CDR3 length: 15 amino acids. The germline V gene encodes CDR1 MNHEY and CDR2 SVGEGT. Trimming took 7 bases from V and 0 from J; bases not matched to a gene: 8. CDR3 sequence: CASTPAGTVNTEAFF. Written as DNA, the CDR3 is TGTGCCAGCACCCCAGCCGGGACAGTGAACACTGAAGCTTTCTTT.

This clone was detected only a few times. The chain is built from TRBV27 and TRBJ2-5, with 12 bases aligning to TRBD2. V lost 2 bases, J lost 5 bases, and 9 bases stayed unmatched. CDR3 length: 17 residues. Germline CDR1 and CDR2: MNHEY and SMNVEV (reference sequence). This CDR3 is CASSLASGRVVGETQYF. In DNA, the CDR3 is TGTGCCAGCAGTTTAGCTAGCGGGAGGGTGGTAGGGGAGACCCAGTACTTC.

A few counts support this clone. The rearrangement uses TRBV11-2 and TRBJ2-5; 8 nucleotides align to TRBD2. The CDR3 is 18 amino acids. The junction had 13 bases not matched to a gene; V was cut back by 2 bases and J by 2 bases. Germline V CDR1 and CDR2: SGHAT, FQNNGV. The CDR3 is CASSLNGGRAGVQETQYF. The CDR3, as DNA: TGTGCCAGCAGCTTAAATGGGGGTCGAGCGGGGGTACAAGAGACCCAGTACTTC. Complete variable domain (other parts from reference TRBV11-2 and TRBJ2-5): EAGVAQSPRYKIIEKRQSVAFWCNPISGHATLYWYQQILGQGPKLLIQFQNNGVVDDSQLPKDRFSAERLKGVDSTLKIQPAKLEDSAVYLCASSLNGGRAGVQETQYFGPGTRLLVL.

CDR3 region: CASRLQEGKSGTGELFF. In nucleotides, the CDR3 is TGTGCCTCCCGACTACAAGAGGGGAAGAGCGGGACCGGGGAGCTGTTTTTT. The chain recombines TRBV24-1 with TRBJ2-2, with D possibly TRBD2 on 6 matching bases. Between the trimmed V and J ends, which lost 12 bases and 5 bases, there was a span of 27 bases. The CDR3 runs to 17 residues. Germline CDR1 KGHDR, CDR2 SFDVKD.